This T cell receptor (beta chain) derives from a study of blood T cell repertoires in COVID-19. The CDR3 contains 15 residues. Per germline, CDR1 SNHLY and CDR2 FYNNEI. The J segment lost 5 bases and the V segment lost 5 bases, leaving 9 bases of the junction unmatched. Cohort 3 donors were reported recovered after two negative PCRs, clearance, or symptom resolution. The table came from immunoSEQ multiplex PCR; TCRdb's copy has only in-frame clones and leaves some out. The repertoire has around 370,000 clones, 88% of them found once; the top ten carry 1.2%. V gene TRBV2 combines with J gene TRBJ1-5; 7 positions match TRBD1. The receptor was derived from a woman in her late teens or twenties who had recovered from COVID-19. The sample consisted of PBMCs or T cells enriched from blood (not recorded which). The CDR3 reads CASSFSDRADQPQHF. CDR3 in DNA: TGTGCCAGCAGTTTCTCCGACAGGGCGGATCAGCCCCAGCATTTT.